This TCR beta chain was obtained from a study of T-cell memory formation after mild COVID-19. V was clipped by 6 bases and J by 1 base, with 9 bases between them. This CDR3 has 12 residues. The V gene's germline CDR1 is SQVTM and CDR2 ANQGSEA. TCRdb reprocessed the 5' RACE reads via MiXCR and lists one record per CDR3 protein. The data show a few hundred thousand distinct CDR3 sequences, 25% to 30% seen once. The chain combines TRBV29-1 with TRBJ1-1; D is undetermined. The sequencing sample was made of PBMCs or a T cell subset sorted from them (not recorded which). This TCR derives from an adult woman who had mild COVID-19 (a few samples of this study predate the infection). Cell type and time point are not known. The DNA for the CDR3 is TGCAGCGTGAAACAAGCGAACACTGAAGCTTTCTTT. Its protein product is CSVKQANTEAFF.